These 10 T cell receptor beta chains originate from one sample sequenced in a study of a mutant IDH1 vaccine in newly diagnosed glioma. Time point specified: week 35, safety follow-up. Doses consisted of 300 ug of mutant IDH1 20-mer peptide each, paired with topical imiquimod. The assay was immunoSEQ multiplex PCR, and TCRdb's table has in-frame clones only and misses some. The data hold about 48,000 clones, with around 80% observed a single time. No antigen has been assigned to these receptors. Sequences were derived from PBMCs, sampled from a glioma patient whose treatment included an IDH1 peptide vaccine. The receptors here all came from a man between 35 and 55 years old with glioma.

This sequence joins TRBV2 and TRBJ2-3, with TRBD2 matching over 9 bases. V lost 4 bases to trimming and J lost 0 bases; unmatched junction nucleotides: 2. In germline, CDR1 is SNHLY, CDR2 FYNNEI. The CDR3 runs 15 residues. The CDR3 spells CASSGLAGSTDTQYF. CDR3 coding DNA: TGTGCCAGCAGTGGCCTAGCGGGGAGCACAGATACGCAGTATTTT.

The chain couples TRBV7-9 to TRBJ2-7; possible D gene TRBD2, 5 bases. V dropped 3 bases and J dropped 1 base, with 7 bases sitting between them. CDR1 is SEHNR, CDR2 FQNEAQ, per germline (reference sequence). The length of the CDR3 is 13 residues. The CDR3 DNA sequence: TGTGCCAGCAGCTTTCGGGGATCCTACGAGCAGTACGTC. Its protein is CASSFRGSYEQYV.

The J gene is TRBJ1-4, the V gene TRBV19; tentatively, D is TRBD1 (5 bases). CDR3 length: 13 residues. Trimming cost V 8 bases and J 8 bases, with 15 bases left between them. CDR1 LNHDA and CDR2 SQIVND come from the germline V gene (reference sequence). The CDR3, as DNA: TGTGCCAGTTCCCTGGGGGTGCAAGAAAAACTGTTTTTT. Translated, it gives CASSLGVQEKLFF. Variable domain in full (rest from reference TRBV19 and TRBJ1-4): DGGITQSPKYLFRKEGQNVTLSCEQNLNHDAMYWYRQDPGQGLRLIYYSQIVNDFQKGDIAEGYSVSREKKESFPLTVTSAQKNPTAFYLCASSLGVQEKLFFGSGTQLSVL.

The rearrangement links TRBV6-5 to TRBJ2-5; the match to TRBD2 covers 10 bases. This CDR3 is 15 amino acids long. V shed 0 bases and J 5 bases; nucleotides not matched to a gene: 3. Germline V gives CDR1 MNHEY, CDR2 SVGAGI. The CDR3 DNA follows: TGTGCCAGCAGTTACTCGAATAGCGGGAGGGAGACCCAGTACTTC. Translating gives CASSYSNSGRETQYF.

The chain combines TRBV6-5 with TRBJ1-1; D is unclear. Germline loops: CDR1 MNHEY, CDR2 SVGAGI. Between the trimmed V and J ends, which lost 4 bases and 3 bases, there was a span of 15 bases. This CDR3 is 15 amino acids long. The CDR3 sequence: CASSLRTPGDTEAFF. The CDR3 region has the DNA TGTGCCAGCAGTTTACGAACCCCCGGGGACACTGAAGCTTTCTTT.

The chain recombines TRBV4-1 with TRBJ2-4, with 8 bases lining up with TRBD1. The CDR3 is 16 amino acids. J gave up 7 bases and V 0 bases, and 8 bases lay outside the gene matches. Germline assignment: CDR1 MGHRA and CDR2 YSYEKL. The CDR3 here is CASSQERGTGGNIQYF. CDR3 nucleotide sequence: TGCGCCAGCAGCCAAGAGAGGGGGACAGGAGGGAACATTCAGTACTTC.

This rearrangement joins TRBV13 to TRBJ2-2, with 7 positions matching TRBD2. The CDR3 loop spans 19 amino acids. CDR1 is PRHDT, CDR2 FYEKMQ, per germline (reference sequence). V shed 3 bases, J shed 1 base, and the junction held 14 bases outside the gene matches. The DNA of the CDR3 is TGTGCCAGCAGCTTTTCTCTCGATAGGAAGCGGGAGAACACCGGGGAGCTGTTTTTT. This encodes CASSFSLDRKRENTGELFF.

This sequence joins TRBV7-9 and TRBJ2-7, with D unclear. Looked up from germline, CDR1 is SEHNR and CDR2 is FQNEAQ (reference sequence). V lost 1 base and J lost 6, with 7 bases in between. There are 12 residues in the CDR3. The CDR3 loop is CASSLVVGEQYF. CDR3 in DNA: TGTGCCAGCAGCTTAGTTGTGGGCGAGCAGTACTTC. Supplemented by reference TRBV7-9 and TRBJ2-7, the full variable domain reads DTGVSQNPRHKITKRGQNVTFRCDPISEHNRLYWYRQTLGQGPEFLTYFQNEAQLEKSRLLSDRFSAERPKGSFSTLEIQRTEQGDSAMYLCASSLVVGEQYFGPGTRLTVT.

V gene TRBV7-8 combines with J gene TRBJ2-5, with 9 bases fitting TRBD2. With 2 bases clipped from V and 5 bases from J, the junction kept 6 bases outside the gene matches. Looked up from germline, CDR1 is SGHVS and CDR2 is FQNEAQ. The CDR3 is 15 amino acids. This CDR3 reads CASSLTPSGKETQYF. CDR3 DNA: TGTGCCAGCAGCTTAACGCCTAGCGGGAAGGAGACCCAGTACTTC.

The V and J genes are TRBV19 and TRBJ2-1; maybe TRBD1 (6 bases). The CDR3 has 14 residues. The germline CDR1 and CDR2 sequences are LNHDA and SQIVND (reference sequence). Deletions cut 5 bases from V and 7 bases from J, with 15 bases between. This CDR3 reads CASSDWTVLNEQFF. CDR3 coding DNA: TGTGCCAGTAGTGACTGGACAGTTTTAAATGAGCAGTTCTTC.